This T cell receptor (beta chain) was sequenced during a study of PD-1 blockade in mismatch repair-deficient tumors. Overall study results and limits: Tumor-resident clones, often undetectable pretreatment in blood, expanded then contracted after pembrolizumab.

Repertoires were generated with immunoSEQ multiplex PCR, while TCRdb's copy carries only in-frame clones and drops some. This sample has about 15,000 clones; about four fifths occur once, and the top ten carry roughly 9.8%. After removal of 3 bases from V and 2 bases from J, the junction contained 8 bases not matched to a gene. The V gene's germline CDR1 is SGDLS and CDR2 YYNGEE. The CDR3 length is 16 residues. In this sample, this clone turned up once. As yet, its antigen is unknown. Time point here: 10-day in vitro stimulation with candidate neoantigen peptide 5. Cells were stimulated approximately 9 days with each of roughly 7 ELISpot-reactive neoantigens.

The source material was cells cultured in vitro, sampled from a patient treated with pembrolizumab. The TCR was taken from an adult with mismatch repair-deficient cancer. The rearrangement links TRBV9 to TRBJ2-1, with 7 bases lining up with TRBD2. CDR3 residues: CASSAPAGEAYNEQFF. In DNA, the CDR3 is TGTGCCAGCAGCGCTCCGGCGGGAGAGGCCTACAATGAGCAGTTCTTC.